These 28 T cell receptor beta chains were all obtained from the same sample, sequenced in a study of patients with pleural tuberculosis. MiXCR, applied by TCRdb to the reads, yields one record per CDR3 protein. The data contain almost 30,000 distinct CDR3 sequences, 15% to 20% of them seen just once; the ten biggest clones take up 3% to 4%. Sequencing was done on a sample of peripheral blood. The receptor set was obtained from a human donor with pleural tuberculosis.

This clonotype was seen many times. V and J are TRBV15 and TRBJ2-7, with 9 positions matching TRBD1. V lost 1 base to trimming and J lost 9 bases; unmatched junction nucleotides: 13. The CDR3 loop spans 16 amino acids. Germline V CDR1 and CDR2: LNHNV, YYDKDF (reference sequence). The CDR3 DNA reads TGTGCCACCAGCAGAGTATTGGGGACAGGGAATGTCGGGCAGTACTTC. Translation gives CATSRVLGTGNVGQYF.

This clonotype was recorded once. The V gene is TRBV4-1, the J gene TRBJ2-6; D ambiguous. The CDR3 is made up of 14 amino acids. Germline V gene data show CDR1 as MGHRA and CDR2 as YSYEKL. Trimming took 7 bases from V and 0 from J, leaving 7 bases between them. CDR3 sequence reads: CASKSISGANVLTF. CDR3 nucleotides: TGCGCCAGCAAATCGATCTCTGGGGCCAACGTCCTGACTTTC.

In this sample, this clonotype turned up many times. The CDR3 nucleotides are TGTGCCAGCAGCGTAGATGCGGGGAATTCACCCCTCCACTTT. Translating gives CASSVDAGNSPLHF. The gene calls are TRBV9 and TRBJ1-6; no clear D gene. This CDR3 contains 14 residues. V lost 0 bases and J lost 7, with 8 bases in between. CDR1 and CDR2 (germline): SGDLS, YYNGEE.

This clonotype was recorded many times. The genes are TRBV4-2 and TRBJ1-1; D unclear. CDR1 is LGHNA, CDR2 YNFKEQ, per germline. V dropped 4 bases and J dropped 0 bases, with 9 bases sitting between them. The CDR3 has 14 amino acids. Written as DNA, the CDR3 is TGTGCCAGCAGCCCGTCCTCTATGAACACTGAAGCTTTCTTT. This gives the protein CASSPSSMNTEAFF.

This clonotype was recorded at least ten times. CDR3 in amino acids: CASSFGQRSYGYTF. The CDR3, as DNA: TGTGCCAGCAGTTTCGGACAGCGATCGTATGGCTACACCTTC. The rearrangement joins TRBV28 to TRBJ1-2; tentative D call: TRBD1 (6 bases). CDR3 length: 14 residues. V was trimmed by 3 bases and J by 5 bases, leaving 13 bases between them. Germline lookup yields CDR1 MDHEN and CDR2 SYDVKM.

V is TRBV29-1 and J is TRBJ1-5; 8 positions agree with TRBD1. From germline, CDR1 is SQVTM and CDR2 ANQGSEA. This CDR3 contains 15 residues. V was clipped by 5 bases and J by 5 bases; unmatched bases: 11. CDR3 sequence reads: CSVLIAGQGHQPQHF. CDR3 DNA: TGCAGCGTTTTAATTGCAGGACAGGGCCATCAGCCCCAGCATTTT.

This clonotype has a count of ten or more. This chain links TRBV7-2 with TRBJ1-2; no firm D call. Germline V gene data show CDR1 as SGHTA and CDR2 as FQGNSA. Trimming shortened V by 5 bases and J by 2 bases, and 12 bases separated the two germline ends. This CDR3 spans 14 amino acids. The DNA of the CDR3 is TGTGCCAGCAGCGTCCGGGATCAAAACTATGGCTACACCTTC. Its translation: CASSVRDQNYGYTF.

About this clonotype itself: This likely comes from a read error, as the CDR3 has no conserved phenylalanine or tryptophan at its end. The rearrangement links TRBV28 to TRBJ1-1, with D perhaps TRBD1 (5 bases). This CDR3 spans 12 amino acids. Germline values: CDR1 MDHEN, CDR2 SYDVKM. CDR3 bases: TGTGCCAGCTCAGGGATGAACGCTGAAGCTTTCTCT. The encoded protein is CASSGMNAEAFS.

Many counts were recorded for this clonotype. This rearrangement joins TRBV11-2 to TRBJ2-5, with D possibly being TRBD1 (6 bases). CDR1 and CDR2 (germline): SGHAT, FQNNGV. Trimming left V 9 bases short and J 1 base short, with 9 bases between. The CDR3 spans 12 residues. DNA for the CDR3: TGTGCCAGTGAAGGGGGCCAAGAGACCCAGTACTTC. It specifies CASEGGQETQYF.

The chain couples TRBV4-1 to TRBJ1-4; 7 nucleotides align to TRBD1. V shed 0 bases, J shed 8 bases, and the junction held 12 bases outside the gene matches. CDR1 and CDR2 (germline): MGHRA, YSYEKL. This CDR3 has 17 amino acids. The CDR3 nucleotides are TGCGCCAGCAGCCAAGATCAGCAGGGGGGTGTAGGGGAAAAACTGTTTTTT. This encodes CASSQDQQGGVGEKLFF.

In this sample, this clonotype turned up many times. The V gene is TRBV19, the J gene TRBJ1-5; D not certain. Germline V lookup: CDR1 LNHDA, CDR2 SQIVND (reference sequence). V lost 4 bases to trimming and J lost 6 bases, with 10 bases between them. This CDR3 has 13 residues. The CDR3, as DNA: TGTGCCAGTAGTACCCTCGAAGGTCAGCCCCAGCATTTT. It codes for CASSTLEGQPQHF.

This clonotype is medium-sized. The genes are TRBV6-1 and TRBJ1-2, with 7 nucleotides matching TRBD1. The germline gives CDR1 MNHNS, CDR2 SASEGT. This CDR3 has 15 residues. The junction had 7 bases not matched to a gene; V was cut back by 5 bases and J by 1 base. CDR3 nucleotides: TGTGCCAGCAGTCCGAATACAGGGGTTAACTATGGCTACACCTTC. Amino acids: CASSPNTGVNYGYTF.

This rearrangement joins TRBV28 to TRBJ2-3; 11 bases match TRBD2. Per the germline V gene, CDR1 is MDHEN and CDR2 is SYDVKM. CDR3 length: 14 amino acids. J was trimmed by 6 bases and V by 5 bases; bases with no gene match: 4. The CDR3 reads CASSTRLAGDTQYF. CDR3 in DNA: TGTGCCAGCAGTACTCGACTAGCGGGGGATACGCAGTATTTT.

Many counts were recorded for this clonotype. The chain carries TRBV6-2 or TRBV6-3 and TRBJ1-2; no definite D call. V shed 6 bases and J shed 3 bases, with 14 bases lying between them. The CDR3 covers 14 residues. CDR1 and CDR2 from the germline V gene are MNHEY and SVGEGT. The CDR3 region has the DNA TGTGCCAGCAGCCCCACCCGGGTCTACTATGGCTACACCTTC. It is translated as CASSPTRVYYGYTF.

This clonotype was picked up many times. The V and J genes are TRBV10-2 and TRBJ1-2; unclear D gene. The CDR3 length is 12 residues. V lost 7 bases and J lost 6, with 12 bases in between. CDR1 and CDR2 (germline): WSHSY, SAAADI. The CDR3 region has the DNA TGCGCCAGCATAGGAGTCGGGAATGGCTACACCTTC. It codes for CASIGVGNGYTF.

This clonotype has at least ten counts. CDR3 residues: CAISVAGYNSPLHF. The CDR3 region has the DNA TGTGCCATCAGTGTAGCAGGATATAATTCACCCCTCCACTTT. The chain is built from TRBV10-3 and TRBJ1-6; D remains unclear. This CDR3 spans 14 amino acids. V dropped 4 bases and J dropped 4 bases, with 8 bases sitting between them. Per germline, CDR1 ENHRY and CDR2 SYGVKD.

This clonotype was found many times. The chain combines TRBV27 with TRBJ1-2, with no clear D. The CDR3 runs 15 residues. Trimming took 7 bases from V and 7 from J, leaving 22 bases between them. Per the germline V gene, CDR1 is MNHEY and CDR2 is SMNVEV (reference sequence). DNA for the CDR3: TGTGCCAGCACCCCCTCGTCGGGCACCATGGGTGGCTACACCTTC. This translates into CASTPSSGTMGGYTF.

The chain employs TRBV27 and TRBJ2-2; 11 nucleotides line up with TRBD2. The CDR3 is 17 amino acids. The germline V gene encodes CDR1 MNHEY and CDR2 SMNVEV (reference sequence). Trimming at V came to 3 bases and at J to 0 bases, leaving 3 bases not matched to a gene. CDR3: CASSLFSGRANTGELFF. For the CDR3, the DNA is TGTGCCAGCAGTTTGTTTAGCGGGAGGGCGAACACCGGGGAGCTGTTTTTT.

The chain combines TRBV5-6 with TRBJ1-5; TRBD1 matches at 8 bases. This CDR3 comprises 15 residues. CDR1 is SGHDT and CDR2 is YYEEEE in the germline V gene. The V segment lost 4 bases and the J segment 6 bases; nucleotides outside the gene matches: 9. The CDR3 loop is CASSRAITGGQPQHF. In nucleotides, the CDR3 is TGTGCCAGCAGCCGCGCGATTACAGGGGGTCAGCCCCAGCATTTT.

This clonotype was recorded a few times. As DNA, the CDR3 is TGCGCCAGCAGCGGAGGAGACCGAGCCGTGCAGTATTTT. Translation: CASSGGDRAVQYF. This chain connects TRBV5-1 to TRBJ2-3; TRBD2 might be the D (5 bases). CDR3 size: 13 residues. V lost 4 bases to trimming and J lost 11 bases, with 17 bases between them. Germline CDR1 SGHRS, CDR2 YFSETQ.

With regard to this clonotype: A much larger clone lies one base from this, so it may be a read error. The V gene is TRBV5-6, the J gene TRBJ1-5; no clear D. Germline V gene data show CDR1 as SGHDT and CDR2 as YYEEEE. The length of the CDR3 is 13 residues. CDR3 sequence (DNA): TGTGCCGGCAGCTTGTACCAGGACCAGCCCCAGCATTTT. Translation gives CAGSLYQDQPQHF.

Regarding this clonotype: This may be a read error: a much more frequent sequence differs by one nucleotide. The CDR3 is CASSQDSRTGELLF. The CDR3, as DNA: TGCGCCAGCAGCCAAGACTCTAGGACCGGGGAGCTGCTTTTT. V and J are TRBV4-1 and TRBJ2-2; maybe TRBD2 (5 bases). CDR1 and CDR2 (germline): MGHRA, YSYEKL. The CDR3 length is 14 residues.

Comment on this clonotype: A much larger clone differs from this one at a single base, so this may be a read error. The chain joins TRBV5-4 to TRBJ1-4; D not certain. Per the germline V gene, CDR1 is SGHNT and CDR2 is YYREEE (reference sequence). The CDR3 is made up of 13 amino acids. This CDR3 is CAISLTTNEKLFF. In DNA, the CDR3 is TGTGCCATCAGCTTAACAACTAATGAAAAACTGTTTTTT.

This clonotype was observed many times. This chain uses TRBV10-3 with TRBJ1-1; D unresolved. The CDR3 covers 13 residues. Trimming took 10 bases from V and 1 from J, leaving 13 bases between them. CDR1 is ENHRY and CDR2 is SYGVKD in the germline V gene. For the CDR3, the DNA is TGTGCCAGTACCCTAATGGGGAACACTGAAGCTTTCTTT. It yields the protein CASTLMGNTEAFF.

In its sample, this clonotype was seen many times. The junction does not match germline at one end; this may be a read error. The rearrangement links TRBV28 to TRBJ1-5; D is perhaps TRBD1 (6 bases). Germline lookup yields CDR1 MDHEN and CDR2 SYDVKM. There are 16 residues in the CDR3. CDR3 region: CTSNPLSAGANQPQHF. The CDR3 nucleotides are TGTACCAGCAATCCCCTCTCGGCGGGGGCCAATCAGCCCCAGCATTTT.

In the case of this clonotype: Likely a read error: the CDR3 ends without its conserved phenylalanine or tryptophan. This chain connects TRBV7-9 to TRBJ2-5; 11 bases fit TRBD2. The J segment lost 5 bases and the V segment lost 4 bases, leaving 12 bases of the junction unmatched. The CDR3 covers 17 residues. Germline-derived CDR1 and CDR2 are SEHNR and FQNEAQ (reference sequence). The CDR3 sequence: CASSSLMPGLADETQYL. The CDR3 DNA reads TGTGCCAGCAGCTCACTCATGCCGGGACTAGCGGATGAGACCCAGTACTTA.

This clonotype was found many times. V gene TRBV20-1 combines with J gene TRBJ1-1; D remains unclear. CDR3 length: 15 amino acids. CDR1 and CDR2 from the germline V gene are DFQATT and SNEGSKA (reference sequence). The ends were cut back, 1 base at V and 0 bases at J, with 12 bases in the middle. The CDR3 loop reads CSARVDGELNTEAFF. DNA of the CDR3: TGCAGTGCTAGAGTCGACGGAGAACTGAACACTGAAGCTTTCTTT.

This clonotype was seen ten or more times. V gene TRBV29-1 combines with J gene TRBJ1-2, with TRBD1 matching over 7 bases. CDR1 and CDR2 from the germline V gene are SQVTM and ANQGSEA. CDR3 length equals 12 residues. J was trimmed by 8 bases and V by 7 bases; bases with no gene match: 10. DNA for the CDR3: TGCAGCGGGGCGACAAGGGGGCTCGGCTACACCTTC. Residues: CSGATRGLGYTF.